The present entry profiles one TCR beta chain with its context. This clone was observed a single time. Its antigen specificity is not known. Per-nucleotide qualities are absent, and no much larger clonotype sits a single base away. The record originates from a study of T cell responses to AZD1222 COVID-19 vaccine (dated by TCRdb to about 2021). Looking at the study overall: AZD1222 recipients whose second dose came at about 4 weeks and those whose second dose came at about 12 weeks were combined into one group, since spike-specific TCR depth and breadth did not differ between the two schedules. TCR sequencing was performed for roughly 250 trial participants, of whom some 200 were given two doses of AZD1222 and around 25 were given two doses of MenACWY control vaccine. Trial participants were enrolled by age into 18-55, 56-69 and 70-plus year subgroups, with 148, 28 and 57 TCR-sequenced participants respectively. Results and caveats for the whole study, not just this receptor: Conclusions about previously exposed vaccinees were limited because only a handful of AZD1222 recipients were SARS-CoV-2 seropositive at baseline. In the small 56-69-year group, the increase in depth fell short of significance, most likely because of low power. After two AZD1222 doses, spike-specific TCR breadth and depth were significantly higher than at day 0 and than in MenACWY recipients. Vaccine-associated CD4 TCRs spanned the whole spike protein, with dominant responses in regions 160-218 and 743-854. Because no samples from the day 14 peak response were available, repertoires could be characterized only after the peak T cell response. Nearly half of unique spike-specific TCRs reportedly recognized epitopes outside regions mutated in the B.1.351 and B.1.1.7 variants. Participants were mostly white British, with more females than males. The authors suggested clonal diversity may have been underestimated.

The CDR3 regions of human TCRbeta chains were analyzed by immunosequencing. In the source study's methods: TCRs in the repertoires were matched against a reference library of SARS-CoV-2-specific TCRs that had been generated with the MIRA antigen-specificity platform. Breadth was defined as the fraction of unique TCRs that were SARS-CoV-2-associated, and depth was defined as the fraction of total T cells that were SARS-CoV-2-associated. Using the MIRA data, each spike-specific TCR was mapped to the spike region that the TCR reacts to and placed in a CD4 or CD8 class. Log10-transformed breadth and depth values were compared by one-way ANOVA with Sidak's multiple comparisons tests. TCRdb holds this immuneACCESS table with in-frame rearrangements only. Some clones are missing; in checked studies, unresolved V genes explain under half, and the rest has no known cause. V and J calls and clone size come straight from that table; D and trimming were deduced from the DNA. The sample records some 130,000 clones, just over 90% of which are singletons. In total, the top ten clones hold less than 8.5% of the sample.

The time point label of this sample denotes: baseline before first vaccination. Samples from vaccinated people were obtained from the UK trials COV001 and COV002, which included a single-blind randomized controlled phase 2/3 trial of AZD1222 (ChAdOx1 nCoV-19) in healthy adults. Trial participant PBMC samples were collected at day 0 and day 28 after the second dose for TCRbeta chain sequencing. The germline V gene yields MGHRA for CDR1 and YSYEKL for CDR2. The CDR3 spans 14 residues, from the cysteine through the phenylalanine. The only DNA kept is the CDR3, 42 bases in frame from the first base. V sheds 1 base and J sheds 10 bases, leaving 11 bases between their ends.

The receptor was derived from an adult in good health. This specimen was peripheral blood, taken on day 0 of AZD1222 vaccination. The sequence joins TRBV4-1 to TRBJ1-6, with a weak D call of TRBD1 (6 bases match). This receptor carries the CDR3 CASSQAGGGSPLHF. The DNA is as follows: TGCGCCAGCAGCCAAGCTGGGGGCGGCTCACCCCTCCACTTT.